This T cell receptor beta chain emerged from a study of identical twins. V lost 5 bases, J lost 6 bases, and 10 bases lay in between. Germline V gene lookup returns CDR1 SGHRS and CDR2 YFSETQ. The CDR3 consists of 12 residues. No donor was unhealthy or non-Caucasian. This clonotype was seen repeatedly, ten times or more. What it recognizes is unknown. TCRdb passed the 5' RACE reads through MiXCR, listing each CDR3 protein once. The sample includes 550,000 to 800,000 distinct CDR3 sequences, around 7.5% seen only once; the top ten take 1.6%. Study-wide points: Conclusions rested on cross-sectional statistics rather than following the same donors. With monozygotic twins, out-of-frame TCR alpha sharing exceeded what models estimated.

The same specimen was also included in a second study, on yellow fever vaccine responses in identical twins.

This receptor was taken from a woman aged 18-29 years in good health. This chain connects TRBV5-1 to TRBJ2-3; D is uncertain. Sample: PBMCs. CDR3 sequence (DNA): TGCGCCAGCAGGCCAAGTCGGGATACGCAGTATTTT. This gives the protein CASRPSRDTQYF.